This section outlines one T cell receptor beta chain sequence together with its context. This sample was included in a study of blood T cell repertoires in COVID-19. This study enrolled people aged about 18 to 95 from about 26 US geographic areas. Self-reported history from a screening survey and questionnaire set each donor's cohort. Recovery among Cohort 3 donors was established by two negative PCRs, clearance, or symptom resolution. Trimming removed 6 bases from V and 3 bases from J; junction bases left unmatched: 7. CDR3 length: 15 amino acids. Germline V gene lookup returns CDR1 SGHTA and CDR2 FQGNSA. Assay used: immunoSEQ multiplex PCR; TCRdb lists only in-frame clones, some missing. The sample records around 310,000 clones, roughly 90% being singletons.

The sequencing sample was made of PBMCs or T cells enriched from blood (not recorded which). The origin of this receptor is a woman in her twenties or thirties who had recovered from COVID-19. V and J are TRBV7-2 and TRBJ2-5; TRBD2 aligns across 10 bases. CDR3 DNA sequence: TGTGCCAGCAGTAGGGGGCTAGCGGGAGAAGAGACCCAGTACTTC. Protein product: CASSRGLAGEETQYF.